The sequence of this TCR beta chain was determined in a study of regulatory T cells in long-lasting Graves disease. The CDR3 is 14 residues long. The germline V gene encodes CDR1 MDHEN and CDR2 SYDVKM. V was shortened by 3 bases and J by 5 bases, with 14 bases between the two germline ends. Study results and limitations: Persistent Graves' patients showed less TCR diversity than newly diagnosed patients showed.

This clonotype was seen many times. The antigen is unknown. The time point denotes: newly diagnosed GD, antithyroid drugs for less than 3 months. The TCR library was made from RNA extracted from PBMCs. A roughly 8.7-milliliter sample of peripheral blood was drawn into EDTA tubes. Construction of TCR beta libraries relied on iRepertoire HTBI primers and on Arm-PCR targeting CDR3 regions. TCRdb passed the multiplex PCR reads through MiXCR, listing each CDR3 protein once. Of approximately 490,000 distinct CDR3 sequences listed, around 15% are singletons. These data were also reused for a study on T cells in Graves' hyperthyroidism and ophthalmopathy. That work adds: Also found in blood were most expanded thyroid clonotypes above 0.001.

The chain carries TRBV28 and TRBJ2-7; TRBD2 might be the D (5 bases). The sequences come from peripheral blood mononuclear cells (PBMCs), collected at new diagnosis, from a patient treated with antithyroid drugs. This clonotype was obtained from a man aged 35 to 55 with Graves disease. The CDR3 loop reads CASSLPSGKDEQYF. CDR3 nucleotide sequence: TGTGCCAGCAGTTTGCCGTCGGGGAAAGACGAGCAGTACTTC.